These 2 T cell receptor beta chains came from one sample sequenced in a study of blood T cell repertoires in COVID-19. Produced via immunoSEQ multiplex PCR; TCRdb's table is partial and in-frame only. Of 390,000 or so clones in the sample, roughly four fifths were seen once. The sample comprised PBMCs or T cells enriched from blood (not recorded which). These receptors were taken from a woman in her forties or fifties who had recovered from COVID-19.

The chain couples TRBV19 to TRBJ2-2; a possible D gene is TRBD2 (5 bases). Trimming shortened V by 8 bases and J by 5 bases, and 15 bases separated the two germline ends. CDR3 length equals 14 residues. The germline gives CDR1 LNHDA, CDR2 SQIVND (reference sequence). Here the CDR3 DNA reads TGTGCCAGTCGACATGAGGGTGGTACCGGGGAGCTGTTTTTT. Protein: CASRHEGGTGELFF. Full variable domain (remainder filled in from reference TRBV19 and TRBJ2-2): DGGITQSPKYLFRKEGQNVTLSCEQNLNHDAMYWYRQDPGQGLRLIYYSQIVNDFQKGDIAEGYSVSREKKESFPLTVTSAQKNPTAFYLCASRHEGGTGELFFGEGSRLTVL.

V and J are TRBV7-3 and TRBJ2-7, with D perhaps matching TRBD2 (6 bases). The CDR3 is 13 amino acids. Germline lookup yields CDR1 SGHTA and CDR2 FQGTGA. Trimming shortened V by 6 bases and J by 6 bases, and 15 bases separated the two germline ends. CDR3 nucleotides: TGTGCCAGCAGTTTAGGAGGGTTGGGCGAGCAGTACTTC. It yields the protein CASSLGGLGEQYF.